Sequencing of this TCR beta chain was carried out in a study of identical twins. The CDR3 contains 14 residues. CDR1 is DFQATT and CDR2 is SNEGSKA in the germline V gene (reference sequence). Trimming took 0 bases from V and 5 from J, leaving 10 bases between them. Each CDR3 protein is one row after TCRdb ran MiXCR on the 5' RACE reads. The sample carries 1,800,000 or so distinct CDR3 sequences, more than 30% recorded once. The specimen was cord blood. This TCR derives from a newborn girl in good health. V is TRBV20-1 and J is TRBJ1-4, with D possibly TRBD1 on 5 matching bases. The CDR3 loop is CSAREGVANEKLFF. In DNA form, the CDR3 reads TGCAGTGCTAGAGAAGGGGTTGCCAATGAAAAACTGTTTTTT.